This T cell receptor (beta chain) is from a study of blood T cell repertoires in COVID-19. Study context: Material from acute and convalescent COVID-19 was sourced from the United States, Italy and Spain.

In the source study's methods: The authors estimated nucleated cell counts from reference gene primer amplification. Assay used: immunoSEQ multiplex PCR; TCRdb lists only in-frame clones, some missing. V and J calls and clone size are copied from that table; D and trimming were computed from the DNA. The top ten clones hold approximately 9.9% of a sample with 150,000 to 200,000 clones, 80% to 90% of them seen once. The Seattle patients, enrolled during active infection, were followed longitudinally. Germline CDR1 reads MDHEN; CDR2 reads SYDVKM. CDR3 size: 14 residues. The junction had 2 bases not matched to a gene; V was cut back by 6 bases and J by 0 bases.

This receptor was obtained from a woman aged 40 to 50 with COVID-19, enrolled during active disease. Sequenced: peripheral blood. The rearrangement links TRBV28 to TRBJ2-7; 10 bases map to TRBD1. CDR3 nucleotide sequence: TGTGCCAGCAGGGGACAGGGGCGCTCCTACGAGCAGTACTTC. Its translation: CASRGQGRSYEQYF.